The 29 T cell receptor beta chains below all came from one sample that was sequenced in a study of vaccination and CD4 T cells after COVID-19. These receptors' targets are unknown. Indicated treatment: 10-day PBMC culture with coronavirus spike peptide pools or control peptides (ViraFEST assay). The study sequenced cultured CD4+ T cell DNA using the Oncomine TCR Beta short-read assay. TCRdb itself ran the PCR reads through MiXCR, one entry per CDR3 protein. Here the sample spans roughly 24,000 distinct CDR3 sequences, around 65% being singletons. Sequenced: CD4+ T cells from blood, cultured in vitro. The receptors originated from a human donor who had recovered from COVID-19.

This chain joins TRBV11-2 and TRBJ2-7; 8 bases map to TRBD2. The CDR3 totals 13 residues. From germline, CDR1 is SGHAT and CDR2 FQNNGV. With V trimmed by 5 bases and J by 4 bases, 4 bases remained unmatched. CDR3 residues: CASSLGLEYEQYF. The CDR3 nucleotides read TGTGCCAGCAGCCTGGGACTAGAATACGAGCAGTACTTC.

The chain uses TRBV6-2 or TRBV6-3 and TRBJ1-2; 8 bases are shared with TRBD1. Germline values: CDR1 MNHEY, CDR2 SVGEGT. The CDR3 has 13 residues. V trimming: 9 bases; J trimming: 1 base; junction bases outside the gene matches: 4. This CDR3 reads CASGQGFNYGYTF. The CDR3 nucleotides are TGTGCCAGTGGACAGGGATTTAACTATGGCTACACCTTC.

The CDR3 loop reads CATSDFGADYGYTF. The CDR3 bases are TGTGCCACCAGTGATTTTGGGGCCGACTATGGCTACACCTTC. The chain uses TRBV24-1 and TRBJ1-2; D may be TRBD1 (5 bases). V lost 1 base and J 3 bases, leaving 8 bases between the germline ends. Per germline, CDR1 KGHDR and CDR2 SFDVKD. The CDR3 has 14 residues.

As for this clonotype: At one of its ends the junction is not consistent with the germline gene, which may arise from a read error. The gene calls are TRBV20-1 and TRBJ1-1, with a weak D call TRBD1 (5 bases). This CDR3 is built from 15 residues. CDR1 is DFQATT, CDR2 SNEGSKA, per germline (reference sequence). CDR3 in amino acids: CSAREGVRPNTEALF. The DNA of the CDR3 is TGCAGTGCTAGAGAGGGGGTGAGGCCGAACACTGAAGCTCTCTTT.

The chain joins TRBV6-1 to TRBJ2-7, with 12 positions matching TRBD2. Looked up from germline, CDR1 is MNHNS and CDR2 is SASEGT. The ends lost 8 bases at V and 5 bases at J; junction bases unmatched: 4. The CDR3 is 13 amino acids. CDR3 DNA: TGTGCCAGCCTGGGACTAGCGGGCAACGAGCAGTACTTC. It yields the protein CASLGLAGNEQYF.

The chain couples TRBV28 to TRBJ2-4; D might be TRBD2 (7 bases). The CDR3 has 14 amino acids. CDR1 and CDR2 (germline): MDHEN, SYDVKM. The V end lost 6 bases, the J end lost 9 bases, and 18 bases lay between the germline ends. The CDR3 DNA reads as TGTGCCAGCAGCCCTGGGGGGGCGCTCAGCATTCAGTACTTC. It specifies CASSPGGALSIQYF.

CDR3 loop: CASSFRLAGSTDTQYF. The DNA of the CDR3 is TGTGCCAGCAGTTTTCGGTTAGCGGGTAGCACAGATACGCAGTATTTT. V gene TRBV27 combines with J gene TRBJ2-3; 7 bases are a match to TRBD2. The CDR3 extends over 16 amino acids. Losses at the gene ends were 3 bases for V and 0 bases for J; bases not matched to a gene: 6. CDR1 and CDR2 (germline): MNHEY, SMNVEV (reference sequence).

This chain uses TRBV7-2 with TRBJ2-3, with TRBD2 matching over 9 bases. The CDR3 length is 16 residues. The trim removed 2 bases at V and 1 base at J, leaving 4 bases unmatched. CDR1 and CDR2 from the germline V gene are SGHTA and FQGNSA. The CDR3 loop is CASSLKTSGRTDTQYF. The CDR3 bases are TGTGCCAGCAGCTTAAAGACTAGCGGTCGCACAGATACGCAGTATTTT.

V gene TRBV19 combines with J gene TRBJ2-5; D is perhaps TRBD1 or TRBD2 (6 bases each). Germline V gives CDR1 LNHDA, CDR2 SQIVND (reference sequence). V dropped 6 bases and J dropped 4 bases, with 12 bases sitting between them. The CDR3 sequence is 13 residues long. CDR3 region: CASRPRGRETQYF. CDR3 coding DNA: TGTGCCAGTAGGCCACGGGGGCGAGAGACCCAGTACTTC.

The CDR3 coding sequence is TGTGCCACCGGACTAGCGGGAACAAATGAGCAGTTCTTC. Its translation is CATGLAGTNEQFF. The V and J genes are TRBV15 and TRBJ2-1, with 12 positions matching TRBD2. V lost 8 bases and J lost 7; bases outside the gene matches: 3. The CDR3 sequence is 13 residues long. The germline gives CDR1 LNHNV, CDR2 YYDKDF (reference sequence).

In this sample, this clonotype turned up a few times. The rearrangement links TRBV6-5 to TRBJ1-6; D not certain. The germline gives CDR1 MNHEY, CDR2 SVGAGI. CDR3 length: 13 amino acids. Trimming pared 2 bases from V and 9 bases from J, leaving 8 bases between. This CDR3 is CASSYRESSPLHF. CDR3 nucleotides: TGTGCCAGCAGTTACCGGGAGAGTTCACCCCTCCACTTT.

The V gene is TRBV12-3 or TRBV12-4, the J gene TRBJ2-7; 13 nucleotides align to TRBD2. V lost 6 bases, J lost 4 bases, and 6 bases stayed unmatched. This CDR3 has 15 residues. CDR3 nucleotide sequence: TGTGCCAGCAGCTGGACTAGCGGGAGAATTTACGAGCAGTACTTC. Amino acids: CASSWTSGRIYEQYF.

CDR3 sequence (DNA): TGCAGTGGAATGGGGGTGCGTAATTCACCCCTCCACTTT. Amino acid sequence: CSGMGVRNSPLHF. The chain links TRBV20-1 to TRBJ1-6; the D gene is possibly TRBD1 (5 bases). The CDR3 runs 13 residues. Per germline, CDR1 DFQATT and CDR2 SNEGSKA (reference sequence). Trimming took off 7 bases at V and 6 bases at J, with 13 bases between the two ends.

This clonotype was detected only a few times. CDR3 amino acids: CASSLDRAQPQHF. Written as DNA, the CDR3 is TGTGCCAGCAGCTTAGACCGGGCACAGCCCCAGCATTTT. This chain uses TRBV7-6 with TRBJ1-5; D gene uncertain. The V end was cut by 1 base, the J end by 7 bases, with 8 bases between. The CDR3 loop spans 13 amino acids. Per germline, CDR1 SGHVS and CDR2 FNYEAQ.

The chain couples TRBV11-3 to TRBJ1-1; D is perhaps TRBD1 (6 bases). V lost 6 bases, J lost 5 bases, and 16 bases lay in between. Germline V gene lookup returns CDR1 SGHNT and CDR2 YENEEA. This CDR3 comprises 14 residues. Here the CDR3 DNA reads TGTGCCAGCAGTGCGCAGGGGATGGATACTGAAGCTTTCTTT. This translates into CASSAQGMDTEAFF. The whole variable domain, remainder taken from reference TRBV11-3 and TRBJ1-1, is EAGVVQSPRYKIIEKKQPVAFWCNPISGHNTLYWYLQNLGQGPELLIRYENEEAVDDSQLPKDRFSAERLKGVDSTLKIQPAELGDSAVYLCASSAQGMDTEAFFGQGTRLTVV.

CDR3 DNA sequence: TGTGCCAGCAGTTTTCAGTCCATGTTGACCCGCACAGATACGCAGTATTTT. Translated, it gives CASSFQSMLTRTDTQYF. The chain recombines TRBV27 with TRBJ2-3; D remains unclear. V was cut by 3 bases and J by 1 base, with 17 bases left in between. CDR1 and CDR2 (germline): MNHEY, SMNVEV (reference sequence). This CDR3 region has 17 residues.

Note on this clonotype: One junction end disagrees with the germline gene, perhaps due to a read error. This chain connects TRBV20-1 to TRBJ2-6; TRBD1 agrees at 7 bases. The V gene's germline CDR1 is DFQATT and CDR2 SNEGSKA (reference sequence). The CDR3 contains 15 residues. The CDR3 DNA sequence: TGCAGTGCTAGAGCTCAGGGGGTTGGGGCCAGCGTCCTGACTTTC. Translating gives CSARAQGVGASVLTF.

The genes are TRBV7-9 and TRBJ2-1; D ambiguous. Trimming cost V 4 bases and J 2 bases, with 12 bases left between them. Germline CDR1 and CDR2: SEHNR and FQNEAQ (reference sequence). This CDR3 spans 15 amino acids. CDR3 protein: CASSSRVSPYNEQFF. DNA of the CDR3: TGTGCCAGCAGCTCTAGGGTCTCGCCCTACAATGAGCAGTTCTTC.

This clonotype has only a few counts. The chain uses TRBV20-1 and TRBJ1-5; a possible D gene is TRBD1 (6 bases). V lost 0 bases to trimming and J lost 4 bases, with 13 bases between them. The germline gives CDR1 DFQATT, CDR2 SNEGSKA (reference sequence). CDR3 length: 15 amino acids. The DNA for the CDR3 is TGCAGTGCTAGAGATCGGGGACAACCAAATCAGCCCCAGCATTTT. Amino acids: CSARDRGQPNQPQHF.

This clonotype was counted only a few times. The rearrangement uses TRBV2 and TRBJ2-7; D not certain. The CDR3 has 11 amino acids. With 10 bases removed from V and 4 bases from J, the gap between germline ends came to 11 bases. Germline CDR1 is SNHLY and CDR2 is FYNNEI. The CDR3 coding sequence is TGTGCCACAGGTCCGGAGTACGAGCAGTACTTC. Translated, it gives CATGPEYEQYF.

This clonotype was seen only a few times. The CDR3 coding sequence is TGCAGTGCTAGCCGGGACACCCGATTAGCGGGAGGGCGGGGGGATACGCAGTATTTT. Its protein is CSASRDTRLAGGRGDTQYF. V usage is TRBV20-1 and J usage is TRBJ2-3; 11 nucleotides agree with TRBD2. V shed 3 bases and J 6 bases; nucleotides not matched to a gene: 20. Per the germline V gene, CDR1 is DFQATT and CDR2 is SNEGSKA (reference sequence). The CDR3 sequence is 19 residues long.

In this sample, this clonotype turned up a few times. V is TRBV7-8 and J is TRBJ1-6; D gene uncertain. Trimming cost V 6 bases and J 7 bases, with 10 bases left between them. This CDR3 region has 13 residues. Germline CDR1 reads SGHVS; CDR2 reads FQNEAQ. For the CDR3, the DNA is TGTGCCAGCAGTCCAAGTTCCAATTCACCCCTCCACTTT. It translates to CASSPSSNSPLHF. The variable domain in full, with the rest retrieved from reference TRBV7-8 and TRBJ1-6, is GAGVSQSPRYKVAKRGQDVALRCDPISGHVSLFWYQQALGQGPEFLTYFQNEAQLDKSGLPSDRFFAERPEGSVSTLKIQRTQQEDSAVYLCASSPSSNSPLHFGNGTRLTVT.

CDR3 sequence reads: CASSLAAEAFF. CDR3 nucleotides: TGTGCCAGCAGCTTAGCGGCGGAAGCTTTCTTT. The rearrangement joins TRBV7-8 to TRBJ1-1, with unresolved D. The length of the CDR3 is 11 residues. The V gene lost 0 bases and the J gene lost 8 bases, with 4 bases spanning the gap. Germline loops: CDR1 SGHVS, CDR2 FQNEAQ.

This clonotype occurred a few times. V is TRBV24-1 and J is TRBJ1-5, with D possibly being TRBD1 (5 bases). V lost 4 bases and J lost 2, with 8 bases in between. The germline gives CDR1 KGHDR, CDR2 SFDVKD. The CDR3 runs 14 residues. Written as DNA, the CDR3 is TGTGCCACCAGTGAGGGGGGTCGCAATCAGCCCCAGCATTTT. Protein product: CATSEGGRNQPQHF.

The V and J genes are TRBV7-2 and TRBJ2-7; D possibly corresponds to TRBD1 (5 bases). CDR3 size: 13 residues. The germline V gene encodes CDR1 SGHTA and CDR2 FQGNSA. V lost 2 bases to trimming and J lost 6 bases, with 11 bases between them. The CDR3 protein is CASSLRGRGEQYF. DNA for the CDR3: TGTGCCAGCAGCTTAAGGGGTAGGGGCGAGCAGTACTTC.

In DNA, the CDR3 is TGTGCCAGCAGCGGACCGGGACTAGCGGGAGGGCTGGCGGAGACCCAGTACTTC. Its translation: CASSGPGLAGGLAETQYF. This chain connects TRBV9 to TRBJ2-5, with TRBD2 matching 16 bases. This CDR3 spans 18 amino acids. Germline V lookup: CDR1 SGDLS, CDR2 YYNGEE. With V trimmed by 3 bases and J by 5 bases, 10 bases remained unmatched.

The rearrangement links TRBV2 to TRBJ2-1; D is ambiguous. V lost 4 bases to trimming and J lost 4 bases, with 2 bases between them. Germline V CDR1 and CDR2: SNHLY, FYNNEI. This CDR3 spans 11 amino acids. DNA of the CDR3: TGTGCCAGCAGTGGATACAATGAGCAGTTCTTC. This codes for CASSGYNEQFF.

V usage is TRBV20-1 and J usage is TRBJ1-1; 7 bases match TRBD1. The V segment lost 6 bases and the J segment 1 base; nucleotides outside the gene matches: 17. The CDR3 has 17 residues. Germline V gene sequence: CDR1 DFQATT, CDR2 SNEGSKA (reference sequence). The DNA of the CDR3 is TGCAGTGCCATAAAAGCGACAGGGACGGCCAGGAACACTGAAGCTTTCTTT. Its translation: CSAIKATGTARNTEAFF.

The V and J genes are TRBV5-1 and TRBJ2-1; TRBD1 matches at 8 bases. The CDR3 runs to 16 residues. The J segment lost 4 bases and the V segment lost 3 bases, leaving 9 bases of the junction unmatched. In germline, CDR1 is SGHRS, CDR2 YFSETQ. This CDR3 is CASSSERQGRYNEQFF. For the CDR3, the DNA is TGCGCCAGCAGCTCCGAGAGACAGGGGAGATACAATGAGCAGTTCTTC.